These T cell receptor beta chains were read from a single sample in a study of cytomegalovirus exposure and HLA in healthy donors. Assay used: immunoSEQ multiplex PCR; TCRdb lists only in-frame clones, some missing. The sample contains about 120,000 clones, around 83% of which appear only once. Sequencing used PBMCs. All receptors come from a man aged 25 to 45 in good health and CMV-seropositive. Both conserved end residues are part of each CDR3. D genes are given only for firm matches. Not every row has a clone size; where given, it reads once, few, many or a size class.

clone_size j_call d_call v_call cdr3_aa cdr3_nt
- TRBJ2-2 TRBD1 TRBV11-3 CASSQGQGAGELFF TGTGCCAGCAGCCAGGGACAGGGGGCCGGGGAGCTGTTTTTT
- TRBJ2-7 - TRBV30 CAWEGGGSAYEQYF TGTGCCTGGGAGGGGGGGGGCAGCGCCTACGAGCAGTACTTC
- TRBJ2-5 TRBD1 TRBV7-9 CASSRPGDRGGETQYF TGTGCCAGCAGCAGGCCCGGAGACAGGGGAGGAGAGACCCAGTACTTC
- TRBJ2-5 - TRBV6-5 CASRETWETQYF TGTGCCAGCAGGGAGACCTGGGAGACCCAGTACTTC
once TRBJ2-1 - TRBV5-6 CASRGLGGYNEQFF TGTGCCAGCAGAGGACTAGGGGGATACAATGAGCAGTTCTTC
few TRBJ2-3 - TRBV5-8 CASSYARTDTQYF TGTGCCAGCAGCTACGCTAGGACAGATACGCAGTATTTT
- TRBJ2-7 - TRBV30 CAWSGLLFGGNYEQYF TGTGCCTGGAGTGGCTTATTATTTGGGGGGAACTACGAGCAGTACTTC
- TRBJ2-1 - TRBV10-3 CAIRGDEAYNEQFF TGTGCCATCAGAGGGGATGAGGCCTACAATGAGCAGTTCTTC
few TRBJ1-1 TRBD1 TRBV29-1 CSVDGQGNTEAFF TGCAGCGTGGATGGACAGGGGAACACTGAAGCTTTCTTT
- TRBJ2-2 TRBD2 TRBV7-3 CASSPDVGSGGPGELFF TGTGCCAGCAGCCCTGACGTGGGTAGCGGGGGGCCCGGGGAGCTGTTTTTT
- TRBJ1-2 TRBD1 TRBV27 CASTTTGALGYTF TGTGCCAGCACCACGACAGGGGCGCTTGGCTACACCTTC
- TRBJ1-4 - TRBV5-1 CASSLGQATNEKLFF TGCGCCAGCAGCTTGGGACAGGCAACTAATGAAAAACTGTTTTTT
- TRBJ1-4 - TRBV28 CASSLFPGEKLFF TGTGCCAGCAGTTTATTTCCGGGTGAAAAACTGTTTTTT
once TRBJ1-4 TRBD1 TRBV2 CATSTGWDEKLFF TGTGCCACCTCGACAGGGTGGGATGAAAAACTGTTTTTT
- TRBJ1-1 - TRBV11-2 CASSLGLRTVNTEAFF TGTGCCAGCAGCTTAGGTTTGAGAACAGTTAACACTGAAGCTTTCTTT
- TRBJ2-7 - TRBV4-1 CASSQSSYEQYF TGCGCCAGCAGCCAGAGCTCCTACGAGCAGTACTTC
- TRBJ2-1 - TRBV28 CASSFRLANDEQFF TGTGCCAGCAGTTTTAGGCTAGCGAATGATGAGCAGTTCTTC
- TRBJ1-6 - TRBV2 CASSVAGGSPLHF TGTGCCAGCAGTGTGGCAGGCGGGTCACCCCTCCACTTT
- TRBJ2-3 - TRBV5-4 CASSPSPYTDTQYF TGTGCCAGCAGCCCGTCCCCGTACACAGATACGCAGTATTTT
- TRBJ1-6 - TRBV5-1 CASSSNPGGLGSYNSPLHF TGCGCCAGCAGCTCGAATCCGGGAGGTTTAGGGAGTTATAATTCACCCCTCCACTTT
- TRBJ2-1 TRBD2 TRBV5-4 CASSAGSGTSGYNEQFF TGTGCCAGCAGCGCCGGCTCCGGGACTAGCGGCTACAATGAGCAGTTCTTC
- TRBJ1-2 TRBD1 TRBV29-1 CSAGTGGVYGYTF TGCAGCGCCGGGACAGGCGGAGTATATGGCTACACCTTC
- TRBJ1-2 TRBD1 TRBV18 CASSPEGQASYGYTF TGTGCCAGCTCACCGGAGGGACAGGCCAGCTATGGCTACACCTTC
- TRBJ1-2 TRBD1 TRBV10-2 CASLPFRGQGDYGYTF TGCGCCAGCCTCCCTTTCAGGGGACAGGGCGACTATGGCTACACCTTC
once TRBJ1-1 - TRBV4-1 CASSQGQENTEAFF TGCGCCAGCAGCCAAGGACAGGAGAACACTGAAGCTTTCTTT
- TRBJ1-3 TRBD1 TRBV28 CASRPLGQGQGNTIYF TGTGCCAGCAGACCACTTGGACAGGGACAAGGAAACACCATATATTTT
- TRBJ1-5 TRBD1 TRBV16 CASSQGQGLGNQPQHF TGTGCCAGCAGCCAAGGACAGGGTTTGGGCAATCAGCCCCAGCATTTT
- TRBJ2-5 - TRBV30 CAWEALFQETQYF TGTGCCTGGGAGGCCCTTTTTCAAGAGACCCAGTACTTC
few TRBJ2-7 TRBD2 TRBV11-2 CASSFMGGAGEQYF TGTGCCAGCAGCTTTATGGGAGGGGCAGGCGAGCAGTACTTC
- TRBJ1-5 - TRBV10-3 CAISERFSGNQPQHF TGTGCCATCAGTGAGCGGTTTTCGGGCAATCAGCCCCAGCATTTT